Listed below are T cell receptor beta chains from one sample, sequenced in a study of shared clonotypes between healthy human individuals. The method was immunoSEQ multiplex PCR; TCRdb's version includes in-frame clones alone and lacks a portion of them. The sample records some 2.3 million clones, 90% to 95% being singletons. The sample comprised naive CD4+ T cells from PBMCs. These receptors all stem from a man aged 18 to 35 in good health. Some clones in this sample may be carry-over from other donors' samples. The CDR3 runs from the conserved cysteine through the conserved F or W. A D gene is named only where the DNA matches it firmly. Expanded clones get a size class; other rows say once, few or many, or leave the size out.

V: TRBV30
J: TRBJ1-2
D: NA
size: NA
length: 15
DNA: TGTGCCTGGAGTGTTGGGCACCCGGATGAATATGGCTACACCTTC
CDR3: CAWSVGHPDEYGYTF

V: TRBV18
J: TRBJ2-1
D: TRBD2
size: NA
length: 15
DNA: TGTGCCAGCTCCCCTCTAGCGGGAGAATACAATGAGCAGTTCTTC
CDR3: CASSPLAGEYNEQFF

V: TRBV25-1
J: TRBJ2-3
D: NA
size: NA
length: 14
DNA: TGTGCCAGCAGTGAGGCTAGCGGCACAGATACGCAGTATTTT
CDR3: CASSEASGTDTQYF

V: TRBV6-6
J: TRBJ2-1
D: NA
size: NA
length: 15
DNA: TGTGCCAGCAGTTATACAGGACCTTCCTACAATGAGCAGTTCTTC
CDR3: CASSYTGPSYNEQFF

V: TRBV2
J: TRBJ1-5
D: NA
size: NA
length: 15
DNA: TGTGCCAGCAGCACGGGGGGGGCGAGCAATCAGCCCCAGCATTTT
CDR3: CASSTGGASNQPQHF

V: TRBV5-6
J: TRBJ2-7
D: NA
size: NA
length: 14
DNA: TGTGCCAGCAGCTTATTGACGACGAACTACGAGCAGTACTTC
CDR3: CASSLLTTNYEQYF

V: TRBV28
J: TRBJ2-5
D: TRBD1
size: NA
length: 14
DNA: TGTGCCAGCAGTTCACAGGGGATTGAAGAGACCCAGTACTTC
CDR3: CASSSQGIEETQYF

V: TRBV28
J: TRBJ1-1
D: TRBD1
size: NA
length: 15
DNA: TGTGCCAGCAGTCCACCGACAGGGGGCGGAACTGAAGCTTTCTTT
CDR3: CASSPPTGGGTEAFF

V: TRBV7-9
J: TRBJ1-1
D: NA
size: NA
length: 12
DNA: TGTGCCAGCAGCTTCGCGGACACTGAAGCTTTCTTT
CDR3: CASSFADTEAFF

V: TRBV6-5
J: TRBJ1-2
D: NA
size: few
length: 13
DNA: TGTGCCAGCAGAGATGGACAGCGATATGGCTACACCTTC
CDR3: CASRDGQRYGYTF

V: TRBV5-1
J: TRBJ2-1
D: NA
size: NA
length: 14
DNA: TGCGCCAGCAGCTCCCGAACAGACTTCAATGAGCAGTTCTTC
CDR3: CASSSRTDFNEQFF

V: TRBV2
J: TRBJ2-5
D: NA
size: NA
length: 14
DNA: TGTGCCAGCAAGCGGGGAGGGACAGCAGAGACCCAGTACTTC
CDR3: CASKRGGTAETQYF

V: TRBV5-4
J: TRBJ2-3
D: TRBD2
size: NA
length: 15
DNA: TGTGCCAGCAGCCGGGGAACTAGCGGCACAGATACGCAGTATTTT
CDR3: CASSRGTSGTDTQYF

V: TRBV30
J: TRBJ1-5
D: NA
size: NA
length: 13
DNA: TGTGCCTGGAGTCTGGGGGGGAATCAGCCCCAGCATTTT
CDR3: CAWSLGGNQPQHF

V: TRBV28
J: TRBJ2-7
D: TRBD1
size: NA
length: 14
DNA: TGTGCCAGCAGTCGCCGGGACAGGGGGAGCGAGCAGTACTTC
CDR3: CASSRRDRGSEQYF

V: TRBV6-5
J: TRBJ1-4
D: NA
size: NA
length: 14
DNA: TGTGCCAGCAGTTATTCAGGGCGGGGTGAAAAACTGTTTTTT
CDR3: CASSYSGRGEKLFF

V: TRBV7-9
J: TRBJ1-2
D: NA
size: NA
length: 14
DNA: TGTGCCAGCAGCTTAGCTAGGATGGAGTTGGGCTACACCTTC
CDR3: CASSLARMELGYTF

V: TRBV4-3
J: TRBJ2-3
D: NA
size: NA
length: 13
DNA: TGCGCCAGCAGCCAACTTCCTGCAGATACGCAGTATTTT
CDR3: CASSQLPADTQYF

V: TRBV29-1
J: TRBJ2-5
D: NA
size: NA
length: 15
DNA: TGCAGCGTTGAAGAGCGGGGACAGCCGCAAGAGACCCAGTACTTC
CDR3: CSVEERGQPQETQYF

V: TRBV28
J: TRBJ2-7
D: TRBD2
size: few
length: 14
DNA: TGTGCCAGCAGTTTAGGGGGGAGGGCCTACGAGCAGTACTTC
CDR3: CASSLGGRAYEQYF

V: TRBV18
J: TRBJ1-1
D: NA
size: NA
length: 13
DNA: TGTGCCAGCGGGGAGGGGCCGAACACTGAAGCTTTCTTT
CDR3: CASGEGPNTEAFF

V: TRBV7-2
J: TRBJ2-7
D: NA
size: NA
length: 14
DNA: TGTGCCAGCAGCTTAGCGGCAGCGACCTACGAGCAGTACTTC
CDR3: CASSLAAATYEQYF

V: TRBV19
J: TRBJ2-7
D: NA
size: NA
length: 9
DNA: TGTGCCAGTTCCTGCGAGCAGTACTTC
CDR3: CASSCEQYF

V: TRBV10-3
J: TRBJ2-1
D: TRBD1
size: NA
length: 15
DNA: TGTGCCATCAGTGCTAGGGACAGGGGTGAGGCTGAGCAGTTCTTC
CDR3: CAISARDRGEAEQFF

V: TRBV4-2
J: TRBJ2-4
D: TRBD1
size: NA
length: 17
DNA: TGTGCCAGCAGCCAACGACAGGGGCCCCTTACGGAAAACATTCAGTACTTC
CDR3: CASSQRQGPLTENIQYF

V: TRBV27
J: TRBJ2-1
D: TRBD2
size: NA
length: 19
DNA: TGTGCCAGCAGTTCCCAGATTAGACTAGCGGGAGTCCCACCGGGTGAGCAGTTCTTC
CDR3: CASSSQIRLAGVPPGEQFF

V: TRBV9
J: TRBJ1-1
D: TRBD1
size: NA
length: 15
DNA: TGTGCCAGCAGCGGACAGGGGACCCTGAACACTGAAGCTTTCTTT
CDR3: CASSGQGTLNTEAFF

V: TRBV27
J: TRBJ2-1
D: TRBD2
size: NA
length: 16
DNA: TGTGCCAGCAGTTTATCGACTAGCGGGAGGCAGGGGGAGCAGTTCTTC
CDR3: CASSLSTSGRQGEQFF

V: TRBV11-3
J: TRBJ2-1
D: TRBD2
size: NA
length: 16
DNA: TGTGCCAGCAGCTTACGACTAGCGGGCTTAATCGGTGAGCAGTTCTTC
CDR3: CASSLRLAGLIGEQFF

V: TRBV30
J: TRBJ1-5
D: NA
size: NA
length: 13
DNA: TGTGCCTGGAGTGGTGGTGTGGGTCAGCCCCAGCATTTT
CDR3: CAWSGGVGQPQHF

V: TRBV5-1
J: TRBJ2-5
D: NA
size: few
length: 13
DNA: TGCGCCAGCAGCTTGGGCTTACAAGAGACCCAGTACTTC
CDR3: CASSLGLQETQYF

V: TRBV5-4
J: TRBJ2-7
D: NA
size: NA
length: 12
DNA: TGTGCCAGCAGCCTCCGGAGCTACGAGCAGTACTTC
CDR3: CASSLRSYEQYF

V: TRBV28
J: TRBJ1-2
D: NA
size: NA
length: 12
DNA: TGTGCCAGCAGTACAGCTTTGAGTGGCTACACCTTC
CDR3: CASSTALSGYTF

V: TRBV29-1
J: TRBJ2-3
D: NA
size: NA
length: 14
DNA: TGCAGCGTTGTTCTGGCCGAGGGCACAGATACGCAGTATTTT
CDR3: CSVVLAEGTDTQYF

V: TRBV6-1
J: TRBJ2-1
D: NA
size: NA
length: 14
DNA: TGTGCCAGTAGAGGACCGAATTTCTACAATGAGCAGTTCTTC
CDR3: CASRGPNFYNEQFF

V: TRBV6-1
J: TRBJ1-5
D: NA
size: NA
length: 13
DNA: TGTGCCAGCAGGAACGACAGAAGCCAGCCCCAGCATTTT
CDR3: CASRNDRSQPQHF

V: TRBV27
J: TRBJ2-1
D: NA
size: NA
length: 12
DNA: TGTGCCAGCAGTTTCCGGGACGGTGAGCAGTTCTTC
CDR3: CASSFRDGEQFF

V: TRBV5-1
J: TRBJ2-1
D: NA
size: NA
length: 15
DNA: TGCGCCAGCAGCCTGGCGGCCTCCCCCTACAATGAGCAGTTCTTC
CDR3: CASSLAASPYNEQFF

V: TRBV2
J: TRBJ2-2
D: TRBD2
size: NA
length: 15
DNA: TGTGCCAGCACCGGGACTAGCGGGAGTTGGGGGGAGCTGTTTTTT
CDR3: CASTGTSGSWGELFF

V: TRBV9
J: TRBJ2-7
D: TRBD1
size: NA
length: 13
DNA: TGTGCCAGCAGCGCGAGAGGACAGGGTGAGCAGTACTTC
CDR3: CASSARGQGEQYF

V: TRBV5-1
J: TRBJ1-1
D: NA
size: NA
length: 13
DNA: TGCGCCAGCAGCTTGGACCGGGGCACTGAAGCTTTCTTT
CDR3: CASSLDRGTEAFF

V: TRBV5-1
J: TRBJ2-1
D: TRBD2
size: NA
length: 16
DNA: TGCGCCAGCAGCTTTACTAGCGGGCCCGGAGGGAATGAGCAGTTCTTC
CDR3: CASSFTSGPGGNEQFF

V: TRBV5-1
J: TRBJ2-2
D: TRBD1
size: NA
length: 14
DNA: TGCGCCAGCACCCCGACAGGGGGAACCGGGGAGCTGTTTTTT
CDR3: CASTPTGGTGELFF

V: TRBV29-1
J: TRBJ1-1
D: NA
size: few
length: 12
DNA: TGCAGCGTGGACTTTTTCAACACTGAAGCTTTCTTT
CDR3: CSVDFFNTEAFF

V: TRBV7-2
J: TRBJ2-1
D: NA
size: NA
length: 15
DNA: TGTGCCAGCAGCCCCGGACACACTCCATACAATGAGCAGTTCTTC
CDR3: CASSPGHTPYNEQFF

V: TRBV5-1
J: TRBJ2-3
D: NA
size: NA
length: 13
DNA: TGCGCCAGCAGATGGCAGAGCACAGATACGCAGTATTTT
CDR3: CASRWQSTDTQYF

V: TRBV11-2
J: TRBJ2-5
D: NA
size: NA
length: 13
DNA: TGTGCCAGCAGCTTCCCATTCTTGGAGACCCAGTACTTC
CDR3: CASSFPFLETQYF

V: TRBV28
J: TRBJ2-3
D: TRBD1
size: NA
length: 19
DNA: TGTGCCAGCAGTTTATGGCCGTCTACCGGGACAGTGGGGACAGATACGCAGTATTTT
CDR3: CASSLWPSTGTVGTDTQYF

V: TRBV14
J: TRBJ2-3
D: NA
size: NA
length: 15
DNA: TGTGCCAGCAGCGCACCGGGACTTGGCACAGATACGCAGTATTTT
CDR3: CASSAPGLGTDTQYF

V: TRBV6-5
J: TRBJ1-1
D: NA
size: NA
length: 12
DNA: TGTGCCAGCAGTCCGACAGCCTCTGAAGCTTTCTTT
CDR3: CASSPTASEAFF

V: TRBV9
J: TRBJ1-5
D: TRBD1
size: NA
length: 14
DNA: TGTGCCAGCAGCGCAACAGGGGGCAATCAGCCCCAGCATTTT
CDR3: CASSATGGNQPQHF

V: TRBV10-2
J: TRBJ2-7
D: TRBD1
size: once
length: 14
DNA: TGCGCCAGCAGTGAGGACAGGGGCGGCTACGAGCAGTACTTC
CDR3: CASSEDRGGYEQYF

V: TRBV6-1
J: TRBJ2-7
D: NA
size: NA
length: 15
DNA: TGTGCCAGCAGTGAAGGCCCACTTATACCCTACGAGCAGTACTTC
CDR3: CASSEGPLIPYEQYF

V: TRBV30
J: TRBJ2-2
D: NA
size: NA
length: 12
DNA: TGTGCCTGGGATACTTACACCGGGGAGCTGTTTTTT
CDR3: CAWDTYTGELFF

V: TRBV2
J: TRBJ1-2
D: TRBD1
size: NA
length: 16
DNA: TGTGCCAGCCGACCGGGACAGGGGGCCCTAATGAGGGGCTACACCTTC
CDR3: CASRPGQGALMRGYTF